The 32 T cell receptor beta chains reported below all come from one sample, sequenced in a study of technical replicates of blood from several donors. Only in-frame clones appear in the TCRdb table, and some are missing; sequencing was by immunoSEQ multiplex PCR. The data contain about 70,000 clones, nearly 98% of them seen just once; the ten biggest clones take up over 0.2%. Sequencing was performed on T cells isolated from PBMCs. Source of these receptors: a human donor in good health.

The J gene is TRBJ2-2, the V gene TRBV4-2; 9 nucleotides match TRBD2. Germline CDR1 and CDR2: LGHNA and YNFKEQ. The CDR3 spans 17 residues. Trimming cost V 4 bases and J 2 bases; bases outside gene matches: 8. Written as DNA, the CDR3 is TGTGCCAGCAGCCCTCTCGGACTAGCGCTTAACACCGGGGAGCTGTTTTTT. Its protein is CASSPLGLALNTGELFF.

This clone has a handful of counts. This rearrangement joins TRBV4-1 to TRBJ2-1; a weak D match, TRBD2 (5 bases). Looked up from germline, CDR1 is MGHRA and CDR2 is YSYEKL. The CDR3 has 16 amino acids. The V end lost 5 bases, the J end lost 6 bases, and 20 bases lay between the germline ends. The CDR3 reads CASSYPGQRAGNEQFF. CDR3 DNA sequence: TGCGCCAGCAGCTATCCGGGCCAAAGGGCGGGCAATGAGCAGTTCTTC.

The chain has TRBV28 and TRBJ2-7; 11 positions match TRBD2. The junction had 7 bases not matched to a gene; V was cut back by 5 bases and J by 1 base. The germline V gene encodes CDR1 MDHEN and CDR2 SYDVKM. This CDR3 has 16 amino acids. Here the CDR3 DNA reads TGTGCCAGCAGTGGCGGAATAGCGGGAGGGTCCTACGAGCAGTACTTC. Translating gives CASSGGIAGGSYEQYF.

V and J are TRBV6-1 and TRBJ1-5; 7 bases are a match to TRBD1. Germline loops: CDR1 MNHNS, CDR2 SASEGT. This CDR3 region has 13 residues. After removal of 6 bases from V and 9 bases from J, the junction contained 8 bases not matched to a gene. CDR3 sequence reads: CASSQGVRGPQHF. DNA of the CDR3: TGTGCCAGCAGCCAGGGGGTTAGAGGGCCCCAGCATTTT.

The chain employs TRBV7-3 and TRBJ1-1; the match to TRBD1 covers 9 bases. Looked up from germline, CDR1 is SGHTA and CDR2 is FQGTGA. V shed 5 bases and J 9 bases; nucleotides not matched to a gene: 7. This CDR3 spans 13 amino acids. Here the CDR3 reads CASSPSTGGKAFF. The CDR3 DNA reads TGTGCCAGCAGCCCCTCGACAGGGGGAAAAGCTTTCTTT. The full variable domain, rest sourced from reference TRBV7-3 and TRBJ1-1, is GAGVSQTPSNKVTEKGKYVELRCDPISGHTALYWYRQSLGQGPEFLIYFQGTGAADDSGLPNDRFFAVRPEGSVSTLKIQRTERGDSAVYLCASSPSTGGKAFFGQGTRLTVV.

V and J are TRBV6-1 and TRBJ1-2, with a tentative D call TRBD1 (6 bases). Trimming left V 6 bases short and J 0 bases short, with 14 bases between. Germline CDR1 reads MNHNS; CDR2 reads SASEGT. The CDR3 spans 15 residues. The CDR3 bases are TGTGCCAGCAGCCCGAACAGGGCCGCTAACTATGGCTACACCTTC. This translates into CASSPNRAANYGYTF.

The rearrangement joins TRBV12-5 to TRBJ2-7; 11 bases map to TRBD1. Trimming took 9 bases from V and 8 from J; bases not matched to a gene: 6. The CDR3 covers 12 residues. Germline CDR1 and CDR2: LGHNT and FRNRAP. This CDR3 reads CASSGTGGKQYF. CDR3 sequence (DNA): TGTGCTAGCTCCGGGACAGGGGGAAAGCAGTACTTC.

This clone was detected only once. The chain combines TRBV5-1 with TRBJ1-5; tentatively, D is TRBD1 (5 bases). From germline, CDR1 is SGHRS and CDR2 YFSETQ. The CDR3 loop spans 16 amino acids. V dropped 2 bases and J dropped 6 bases, with 18 bases sitting between them. CDR3 in amino acids: CASSFGTMDFLQPQHF. CDR3 DNA sequence: TGCGCCAGCAGCTTTGGGACTATGGATTTTCTTCAGCCCCAGCATTTT.

Only one count was recorded for this clone. The chain recombines TRBV15 with TRBJ1-1; weak D call: TRBD1 (6 bases). Trimming removed 0 bases at V and 4 bases at J, with 15 bases between. CDR1 is LNHNV, CDR2 YYDKDF, per germline (reference sequence). This CDR3 has 16 residues. The CDR3 reads CATSRDAGAPSTEAFF. CDR3 bases: TGTGCCACCAGCAGAGACGCGGGGGCCCCCAGCACTGAAGCTTTCTTT.

The chain couples TRBV19 to TRBJ1-5; D perhaps matches TRBD1 (6 bases). V was cut by 6 bases and J by 5 bases, with 17 bases left in between. This CDR3 contains 15 residues. Germline values: CDR1 LNHDA, CDR2 SQIVND (reference sequence). Written as DNA, the CDR3 is TGTGCCAGTAGCGCGCCTTTACAGGGAGATCAGCCCCAGCATTTT. Amino acid sequence: CASSAPLQGDQPQHF.

This rearrangement joins TRBV4-1 to TRBJ2-7; 9 bases are shared with TRBD2. The length of the CDR3 is 16 residues. CDR1 MGHRA and CDR2 YSYEKL come from the germline V gene. J was trimmed by 1 base and V by 1 base; bases with no gene match: 5. CDR3 loop: CASSQVTSGPSYEQYF. The CDR3 DNA follows: TGCGCCAGCAGCCAAGTTACTAGCGGGCCTTCCTACGAGCAGTACTTC.

The chain combines TRBV2 with TRBJ2-1, with D possibly being TRBD2 (6 bases). The germline V gene has CDR1 SNHLY and CDR2 FYNNEI. This CDR3 spans 17 amino acids. V was pared by 1 base and J by 9 bases, with 22 bases between. The CDR3 DNA reads TGTGCCAGCAGTGAAGAAGAGCACTGGCGGGGTGGGACTGAGCAGTTCTTC. The encoded protein is CASSEEEHWRGGTEQFF.

This rearrangement joins TRBV30 to TRBJ1-4; D not resolved. This CDR3 comprises 13 residues. Germline V gene lookup returns CDR1 GTSNPN and CDR2 SVGIG (reference sequence). V was trimmed by 0 bases and J by 4 bases, leaving 6 bases between them. In nucleotides, the CDR3 is TGTGCCTGGAGTGTCTACGTTAATGAAAAACTGTTTTTT. This translates into CAWSVYVNEKLFF.

This clone showed up just once. The CDR3 is CASSIGQGSGYTF. CDR3 coding DNA: TGCGCCAGCAGCATAGGACAGGGCTCTGGCTACACCTTC. The gene calls are TRBV5-1 and TRBJ1-2, with 8 bases that match TRBD1. The germline V gene has CDR1 SGHRS and CDR2 YFSETQ. J lost 7 bases, V lost 4 bases, and 6 bases had no gene match. The CDR3 contains 13 residues. The full variable domain, completed using reference TRBV5-1 and TRBJ1-2, is KAGVTQTPRYLIKTRGQQVTLSCSPISGHRSVSWYQQTPGQGLQFLFEYFSETQRNKGNFPGRFSGRQFSNSRSEMNVSTLELGDSALYLCASSIGQGSGYTFGSGTRLTVV.

The chain recombines TRBV6-5 with TRBJ1-2; D ambiguous. This CDR3 spans 15 amino acids. Germline lookup yields CDR1 MNHEY and CDR2 SVGAGI. Deletions cut 7 bases from V and 1 base from J, with 16 bases between. Written as DNA, the CDR3 is TGTGCCAGCACTTATAACCTTAACAGTAACTATGGCTACACCTTC. This codes for CASTYNLNSNYGYTF.

The V and J genes are TRBV6-1 and TRBJ2-1; 7 bases fit TRBD1. The V gene's germline CDR1 is MNHNS and CDR2 SASEGT. The CDR3 is 13 amino acids. Trimming at V came to 5 bases and at J to 5 bases, leaving 3 bases not matched to a gene. The CDR3 here is CASSRDRHNEQFF. The DNA of the CDR3 is TGTGCCAGCAGTAGGGACAGACACAATGAGCAGTTCTTC.

The rearrangement links TRBV4-1 to TRBJ2-2, with 8 nucleotides matching TRBD2. The V gene's germline CDR1 is MGHRA and CDR2 YSYEKL. The length of the CDR3 is 16 residues. The V segment lost 1 base and the J segment 5 bases; nucleotides outside the gene matches: 6. The CDR3: CASSQGGLVNTGELFF. The CDR3 coding sequence is TGCGCCAGCAGCCAAGGGGGACTAGTTAATACCGGGGAGCTGTTTTTT.

This sequence joins TRBV6-1 and TRBJ1-4, with D unresolved. V lost 0 bases and J 5 bases, leaving 10 bases between the germline ends. The CDR3 extends over 15 amino acids. Germline V gene lookup returns CDR1 MNHNS and CDR2 SASEGT. CDR3 in amino acids: CASSEALPKNEKLFF. In DNA, the CDR3 is TGTGCCAGCAGTGAAGCGCTACCGAAAAATGAAAAACTGTTTTTT.

The chain joins TRBV29-1 to TRBJ2-3; D is ambiguous. Trimming removed 2 bases at V and 3 bases at J, with 6 bases between. This CDR3 has 12 amino acids. CDR1 and CDR2 from the germline V gene are SQVTM and ANQGSEA. The CDR3 reads CSVETMTDTQYF. The CDR3 DNA is TGCAGCGTTGAAACAATGACAGATACGCAGTATTTT.

The V and J genes are TRBV9 and TRBJ2-2; D may be TRBD2 (6 bases). The CDR3 is 16 residues long. Germline V CDR1 and CDR2: SGDLS, YYNGEE. V was shortened by 0 bases and J by 4 bases, with 13 bases between the two germline ends. The CDR3 loop is CASSVDRGIPTGELFF. Written as DNA, the CDR3 is TGTGCCAGCAGCGTAGATCGCGGGATCCCCACCGGGGAGCTGTTTTTT.

The chain couples TRBV2 to TRBJ2-2, with D possibly matching TRBD2 (6 bases). The germline V gene has CDR1 SNHLY and CDR2 FYNNEI. The CDR3 is made up of 16 amino acids. The V end lost 5 bases, the J end lost 1 base, and 14 bases lay between the germline ends. DNA of the CDR3: TGTGCCAGCAGTCGCTTTAGCGGCGAGAACACCGGGGAGCTGTTTTTT. Translated, it gives CASSRFSGENTGELFF.

This chain uses TRBV5-6 with TRBJ2-2; 10 bases agree with TRBD2. The germline V gene has CDR1 SGHDT and CDR2 YYEEEE. The CDR3 loop spans 17 amino acids. V lost 0 bases, J lost 1 base, and 3 bases stayed unmatched. The CDR3, as DNA: TGTGCCAGCAGCTTGGAAGTAGCGGGAGGGAACACCGGGGAGCTGTTTTTT. Translation gives CASSLEVAGGNTGELFF.

The CDR3 DNA is TGCGCCAGCAGCCAAGATCCAGGCCCAAATGAGCAGTTCTTC. Translating gives CASSQDPGPNEQFF. This sequence joins TRBV4-1 and TRBJ2-1, with D uncertain. CDR3 length: 14 residues. The V and J ends lost 0 bases and 7 bases respectively, with 10 bases between them. The germline gives CDR1 MGHRA, CDR2 YSYEKL.

This clone was seen once. V is TRBV9 and J is TRBJ1-2; tentative D call: TRBD1 (6 bases). Germline V gives CDR1 SGDLS, CDR2 YYNGEE. This CDR3 has 12 residues. V dropped 7 bases and J dropped 5 bases, with 12 bases sitting between them. CDR3 residues: CASVTGMYGYTF. The DNA for the CDR3 is TGTGCCAGCGTAACAGGGATGTATGGCTACACCTTC.

The chain uses TRBV10-2 and TRBJ1-1, with unresolved D. The CDR3 length is 13 residues. The V gene's germline CDR1 is WSHSY and CDR2 SAAADI. V lost 6 bases and J 3 bases, leaving 11 bases between the germline ends. The CDR3 spells CASRAEGYTEAFF. CDR3 sequence (DNA): TGCGCCAGCAGGGCGGAGGGTTACACTGAAGCTTTCTTT.

V usage is TRBV5-1 and J usage is TRBJ2-7; 10 bases match TRBD1. Looked up from germline, CDR1 is SGHRS and CDR2 is YFSETQ. The CDR3 is 14 residues long. With 4 bases clipped from V and 7 bases from J, the junction kept 8 bases outside the gene matches. Written as DNA, the CDR3 is TGCGCCAGCAGCCGGAGGACAGGGGGATTTGAGCAGTACTTC. Its protein product is CASSRRTGGFEQYF. Combining the CDR3 with reference TRBV5-1 and TRBJ2-7 gives the whole variable domain KAGVTQTPRYLIKTRGQQVTLSCSPISGHRSVSWYQQTPGQGLQFLFEYFSETQRNKGNFPGRFSGRQFSNSRSEMNVSTLELGDSALYLCASSRRTGGFEQYFGPGTRLTVT.

This chain uses TRBV4-1 with TRBJ2-3; TRBD2 matches at 11 bases. Trimming removed 0 bases from V and 3 bases from J; junction bases left unmatched: 2. The CDR3 totals 16 residues. The germline gives CDR1 MGHRA, CDR2 YSYEKL. The CDR3 DNA reads TGCGCCAGCAGCCAAGATCCTAGCGGGAGGACAGATACGCAGTATTTT. This translates into CASSQDPSGRTDTQYF.

The chain recombines TRBV7-6 with TRBJ1-3; weak D call: TRBD1 (6 bases). The V end was cut by 10 bases, the J end by 4 bases, with 14 bases between. Germline lookup yields CDR1 SGHVS and CDR2 FNYEAQ. The CDR3 totals 13 residues. DNA of the CDR3: TGTGCCACATGGACAGAGAGAGGAAACACCATATATTTT. It yields the protein CATWTERGNTIYF.

The gene calls are TRBV28 and TRBJ2-7, with D perhaps matching TRBD2 (6 bases). Trimming pared 7 bases from V and 5 bases from J, leaving 24 bases between. The CDR3 runs 16 residues. Germline V gene sequence: CDR1 MDHEN, CDR2 SYDVKM. The CDR3 spells CASNGGLTGILNEQYF. The CDR3, as DNA: TGTGCCAGCAACGGAGGACTAACCGGGATCTTGAACGAGCAGTACTTC.

The rearrangement links TRBV6-5 to TRBJ1-3; D gene ambiguous. V gave up 9 bases and J gave up 0 bases, with 9 bases separating them. CDR1 and CDR2 from the germline V gene are MNHEY and SVGAGI. The CDR3 has 13 residues. The DNA for the CDR3 is TGTGCCAGTACAGAGCCCTCTGGAAACACCATATATTTT. This encodes CASTEPSGNTIYF.

The CDR3 nucleotides are TGTGCCAGCAGTGCGGGACAGAACACAGATACGCAGTATTTT. It is translated as CASSAGQNTDTQYF. The chain uses TRBV25-1 and TRBJ2-3; 7 positions agree with TRBD1. The V gene's germline CDR1 is MGHDK and CDR2 SYGVNS. Trimming took 4 bases from V and 2 from J; bases not matched to a gene: 3. The CDR3 spans 14 residues.

The rearrangement links TRBV15 to TRBJ1-2; 9 nucleotides agree with TRBD1. Germline-derived CDR1 and CDR2 are LNHNV and YYDKDF (reference sequence). This CDR3 spans 16 amino acids. The V and J ends lost 9 bases and 4 bases, in that order; junction bases with no gene match: 15. The CDR3 is CATEGGTGSYSYGYTF. The CDR3 DNA reads as TGTGCCACAGAAGGTGGGACAGGGTCCTACTCCTATGGCTACACCTTC.